This record looks at one T cell receptor beta chain sequence and its context. What it binds is not known. This specimen belongs to a study of beta chain features in type 1 diabetes. The study, taken as a whole, reports: When VDJ junctions were examined, type 1 diabetes patients showed fewer insertions and more deletions. Patients with Type 1 diabetes showed moderately but significantly shorter TCRB CDR3s in all four CD4+ subsets. PCR might pick shorter templates more often, in the same way for patients and controls.

The CDR3 length is 13 residues. CDR1 is MNHNS and CDR2 is SASEGT in the germline V gene. V was shortened by 7 bases and J by 7 bases, with 17 bases between the two germline ends. Sorting based on CD45RO/CCR7/CD25/CD127/CD95/CD27 separated CD4+ naive, central memory, regulatory and stem cell-like memory cells. As every portion of the isolated RNA was reverse transcribed, the sequencing read expressed TCRB transcripts. Libraries were prepared by immunoSEQ multiplex PCR; TCRdb keeps only in-frame clonotypes and omits some of them. The sample has under 300,000 clones; approximately 13% are singletons. The receptor's source is a man aged 25 to 45 with type 1 diabetes. V is TRBV6-1 and J is TRBJ2-7; D not resolved. Sequenced: naive CD4+ T cells from blood. The CDR3 DNA sequence: TGTGCCAGCAAGGCCCACGAGGTTGGAGAGCAGTACTTC. Its protein product is CASKAHEVGEQYF.